The clone carrying this T cell receptor beta chain has just a few counts. The data originate from a study of sequential checkpoint blockade in melanoma. Treatment: randomized to nivolumab then ipilimumab (arm A) or the reverse (arm B). The method was immunoSEQ multiplex PCR; TCRdb's version includes in-frame clones alone and lacks a portion of them. This sample carries roughly 8,400 clones, about 23% of them seen once, and the ten largest clones take around 15%. The CDR3 totals 18 residues. Per the germline V gene, CDR1 is MNHGY and CDR2 is SAAAGT. The ends lost 6 bases at V and 6 bases at J; junction bases unmatched: 20.

Here the sequenced sample was tumor tissue (inferred from file names), taken from a patient given nivolumab and ipilimumab in sequence. This chain connects TRBV6-8 to TRBJ1-2; 9 positions match TRBD1. This sequence was found in a human donor with melanoma. The DNA for the CDR3 is TGTGCCAGCAGCCGAAACACCGGGACAGGGCCGGGGAGTGATGGCTACACCTTC. This translates into CASSRNTGTGPGSDGYTF.